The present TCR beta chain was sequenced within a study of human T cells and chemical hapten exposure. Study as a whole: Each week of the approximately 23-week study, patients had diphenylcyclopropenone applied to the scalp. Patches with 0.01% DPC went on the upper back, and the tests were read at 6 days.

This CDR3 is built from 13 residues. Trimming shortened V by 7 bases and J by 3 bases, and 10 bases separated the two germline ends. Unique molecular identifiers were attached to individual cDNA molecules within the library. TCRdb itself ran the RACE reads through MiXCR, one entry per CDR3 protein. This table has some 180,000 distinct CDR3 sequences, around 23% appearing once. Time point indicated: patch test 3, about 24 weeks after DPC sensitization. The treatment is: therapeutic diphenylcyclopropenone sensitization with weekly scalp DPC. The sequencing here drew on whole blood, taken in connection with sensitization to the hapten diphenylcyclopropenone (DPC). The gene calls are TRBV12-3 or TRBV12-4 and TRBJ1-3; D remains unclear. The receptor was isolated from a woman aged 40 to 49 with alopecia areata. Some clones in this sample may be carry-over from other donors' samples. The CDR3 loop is CASTQQLGNTIYF. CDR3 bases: TGTGCCAGCACCCAACAACTTGGAAACACCATATATTTT.